This T cell receptor (beta chain) was identified in a study of cytomegalovirus exposure and HLA in healthy donors (dated by TCRdb to about 2017). Study-wide context: The 500 to 800 repertoires of the first cohort and the 120 validation repertoires were produced on the same platform, according to a later analysis. The aim of the study was to test whether cataloging public T cell receptors could identify signatures of past pathogen exposure. In addition to the first cohort of roughly 670 subjects, a separate validation cohort of 130 or so different subjects was used. High-throughput TCR immunosequencing, statistical association of individual TCRs with disease status, and machine learning were combined to predict cytomegalovirus infection status.

Study-wide conclusions, independent of this receptor: The study gave a list of roughly 150 TCR beta chains associated with cytomegalovirus. It was suggested by the authors that the approach could potentially be generalized to other disease states and immunological phenotypes. While some public TCRs were present in many individuals, most TCR sequences turned up only very rarely across donors. All 120 or so repertoires were used to score co-occurrence in the validation cohort in a later analysis, because that analysis had no HLA typing for the cohort. The classifier was reported to diagnose cytomegalovirus status with high specificity and sensitivity in both the original cohort and the validation cohort. In vitro tests confirmed that a few of the cytomegalovirus-associated TCR beta chains recognize cytomegalovirus antigens. Subsequent analysis determined that TCRs grouped into clusters in the first cohort also showed a tendency toward co-occurrence across the roughly 110 validation repertoires, and approximately 93% of cluster scores exceeded 0.

To prepare the library, the immunoSEQ multiplex PCR assay was applied. The original methods were these. A statistical classification framework was built for diagnosing cytomegalovirus status from the catalog of TCR beta chain sequences. TCRdb's version of the immuneACCESS table is confined to in-frame rearrangements and falls short of the full clone set. An unresolved V gene accounts for under half of the shortfall where checked; the remainder is of unknown origin. D and trimming were read from the DNA, whereas the V and J calls and clone size are those reported in that table. A total of under 200,000 clones appear in this sample, roughly 89% of them only once. Together, the top ten hold 4% to 5% of the sample. As to this clone: Its antigen specificity is not known. Base qualities are not provided; no much larger clone lies one nucleotide away.

Separate from the roughly 700-subject first cohort, the validation cohort of 90 to 150 subjects was the group to which the donors belonged. The CDR3, from cysteine to phenylalanine, totals 13 residues. Only the CDR3 region is kept as DNA, spanning 39 bases read in frame from base 1. The germline V gene specifies SGHAT as CDR1 and FQNNGV as CDR2. Trimming removed 2 bases from V and 9 bases from J, leaving 11 bases between the germline ends. The sequence is built from TRBV11-2 and TRBJ2-1, with a weak D call of TRBD2 (6 bases match). The sequence came from a man between 18 and 29 years old in good health and CMV-seropositive. Sequencing was carried out using PBMCs. CDR3 sequence: CASSLSRLGEQFF. The sequenced DNA is TGTGCCAGCAGCTTATCCCGACTAGGTGAGCAGTTCTTC.